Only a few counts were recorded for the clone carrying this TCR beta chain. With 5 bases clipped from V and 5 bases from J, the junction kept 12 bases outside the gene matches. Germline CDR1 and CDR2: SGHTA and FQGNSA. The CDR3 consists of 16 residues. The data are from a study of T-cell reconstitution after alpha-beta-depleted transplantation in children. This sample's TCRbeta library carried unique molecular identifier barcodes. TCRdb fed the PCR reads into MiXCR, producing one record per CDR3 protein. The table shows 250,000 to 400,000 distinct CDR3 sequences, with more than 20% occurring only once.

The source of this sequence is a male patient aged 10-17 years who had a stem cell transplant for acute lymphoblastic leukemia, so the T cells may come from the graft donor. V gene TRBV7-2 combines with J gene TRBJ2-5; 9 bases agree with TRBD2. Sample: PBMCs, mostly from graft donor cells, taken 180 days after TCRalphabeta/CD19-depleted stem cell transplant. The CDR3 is CASSPISGRNLETQYF. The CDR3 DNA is TGTGCCAGCAGCCCTATTAGCGGGAGAAATTTGGAGACCCAGTACTTC.